The clone carrying this TCR beta chain was seen repeatedly, ten times or more. The antigen remains unidentified. One entry per CDR3 protein results from TCRdb running MiXCR on the RT-PCR reads. The repertoire has around 710,000 distinct CDR3 sequences, roughly 13% of them found once; the top ten carry 6% to 7%. The data were taken from a study of response to subunit inactivated influenza vaccine. Notes on the study in general: It was the authors' suggestion that each seasonal influenza vaccination recruits few new T cells.

This CDR3 comprises 13 residues. The V end was cut by 6 bases, the J end by 5 bases, with 13 bases between. The sequence derives from a man aged 50 or older who received an inactivated influenza vaccine. The specimen was PBMCs from blood, collected roughly 15 days before vaccination. The rearrangement links TRBV12-3 or TRBV12-4 to TRBJ2-5, with D tentatively TRBD2 (6 bases). The CDR3 DNA reads TGTGCCAGCAGCCGGGACTTGAGGGAGACCCAGTACTTC. Protein: CASSRDLRETQYF.